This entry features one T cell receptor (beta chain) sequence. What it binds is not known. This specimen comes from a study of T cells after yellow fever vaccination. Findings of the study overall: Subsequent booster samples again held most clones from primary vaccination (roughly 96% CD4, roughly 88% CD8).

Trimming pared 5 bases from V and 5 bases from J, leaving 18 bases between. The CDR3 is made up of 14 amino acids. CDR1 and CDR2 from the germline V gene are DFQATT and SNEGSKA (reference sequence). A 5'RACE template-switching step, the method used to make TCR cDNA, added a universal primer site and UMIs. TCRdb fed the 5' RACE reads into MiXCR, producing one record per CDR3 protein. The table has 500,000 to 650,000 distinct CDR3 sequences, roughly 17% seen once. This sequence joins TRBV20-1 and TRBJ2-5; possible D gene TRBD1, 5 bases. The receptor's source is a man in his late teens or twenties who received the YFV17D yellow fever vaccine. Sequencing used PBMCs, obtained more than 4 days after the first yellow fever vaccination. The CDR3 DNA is TGCAGTGCTGGCGCGCCGAGCGACAGCGAGACCCAGTACTTC. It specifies CSAGAPSDSETQYF.